A single sample is the source of the 30 T cell receptor beta chains below, sequenced in a study of blood T cell repertoires in COVID-19. The repertoire was sequenced with immunoSEQ multiplex PCR; TCRdb's copy has only in-frame clones and lacks some. The sample includes a few hundred thousand clones, roughly nine tenths of them seen just once. The sequencing input was peripheral blood. These receptors came from a woman between 18 and 29 years old who had recovered from COVID-19.

The chain uses TRBV29-1 and TRBJ1-1; D might be TRBD1 (5 bases). CDR1 is SQVTM and CDR2 is ANQGSEA in the germline V gene. CDR3 length: 12 amino acids. CDR3: CMTQEGITEAFF. The CDR3 DNA follows: TGCATGACGCAGGAGGGGATCACTGAAGCTTTCTTT.

J is TRBJ1-1 and V is TRBV28; D might be TRBD1 (5 bases). The CDR3 contains 15 residues. Trimming removed 5 bases from V and 4 bases from J, with 17 bases in between. Germline V gene lookup returns CDR1 MDHEN and CDR2 SYDVKM. DNA of the CDR3: TGTGCCAGCAGTCACGGGAGGGGCAGGGCCACTGAAGCTTTCTTT. Translating it yields CASSHGRGRATEAFF.

This clone has only one observation. The rearrangement uses TRBV25-1 and TRBJ1-5, with 10 nucleotides matching TRBD1. The junction had 9 bases not matched to a gene; V was cut back by 4 bases and J by 3 bases. The CDR3 totals 17 residues. Germline CDR1 MGHDK, CDR2 SYGVNS. CDR3 sequence reads: CASSGSGGQGINQPQHF. For the CDR3, the DNA is TGTGCCAGCAGTGGGAGTGGGGGACAGGGGATCAATCAGCCCCAGCATTTT.

The chain recombines TRBV30 with TRBJ2-7; 8 bases are a match to TRBD2. Germline-derived CDR1 and CDR2 are GTSNPN and SVGIG (reference sequence). J lost 6 bases, V lost 3 bases, and 7 bases had no gene match. The CDR3 loop spans 13 amino acids. In DNA, the CDR3 is TGTGCCTGGAGAGAGACTAGCGTACGCGAGCAGTACTTC. The encoded protein is CAWRETSVREQYF.

The chain couples TRBV4-3 to TRBJ2-1; 10 bases map to TRBD2. Germline CDR1 is LGHNA and CDR2 is YSLEER. V trimming: 1 base; J trimming: 8 bases; junction bases outside the gene matches: 8. CDR3 length: 16 amino acids. The CDR3 region has the DNA TGCGCCAGCAGCCAAGGGATAGCGGGAGGCGGGGATGAGCAGTTCTTC. Its translation: CASSQGIAGGGDEQFF.

CDR3 amino acids: CASSYSKLDSNMNTEAFF. The CDR3 DNA follows: TGTGCCAGCAGTTACTCGAAACTCGACTCCAACATGAACACTGAAGCTTTCTTT. The chain is built from TRBV6-2 or TRBV6-3 and TRBJ1-1; D not resolved. CDR1 MNHEY and CDR2 SVGEGT come from the germline V gene. The CDR3 spans 18 residues. V gave up 0 bases and J gave up 0 bases, with 17 bases separating them.

This sequence joins TRBV6-5 and TRBJ1-2, with TRBD1 identical over 8 bases. This CDR3 is 15 amino acids long. Per germline, CDR1 MNHEY and CDR2 SVGAGI. The J segment lost 0 bases and the V segment lost 8 bases, leaving 8 bases of the junction unmatched. CDR3 coding DNA: TGTGCCAGCCGCACAGGGGGACAAGCTAACTATGGCTACACCTTC. Its translation is CASRTGGQANYGYTF.

The chain uses TRBV27 and TRBJ1-1; D remains ambiguous. The CDR3 is 15 amino acids. Germline CDR1 MNHEY, CDR2 SMNVEV (reference sequence). V was trimmed by 2 bases and J by 2 bases, leaving 12 bases between them. The CDR3 coding sequence is TGTGCCAGCAGTTTAATAAGGGAGATAAACACTGAAGCTTTCTTT. Residues: CASSLIREINTEAFF.

The V and J genes are TRBV16 and TRBJ2-7, with D possibly TRBD1 on 5 matching bases. Germline values: CDR1 KGHSY, CDR2 FQNENV. The CDR3 runs 13 residues. Trimming stripped 0 bases from V and 6 bases from J, with 9 bases between. The CDR3, as DNA: TGTGCCAGCAGCCAATCGACAGTTGGCGAGCAGTACTTC. It specifies CASSQSTVGEQYF.

This clone was observed a single time. The rearrangement links TRBV4-3 to TRBJ2-7, with a possible D match to TRBD2 (6 bases). In germline, CDR1 is LGHNA, CDR2 YSLEER. The CDR3 totals 18 residues. Trimming shortened V by 0 bases and J by 3 bases, and 21 bases separated the two germline ends. CDR3 sequence reads: CASSQDRIGGYAFYEQYF. The CDR3 DNA reads TGCGCCAGCAGCCAAGACAGGATCGGGGGTTACGCCTTCTACGAGCAGTACTTC.

The CDR3 DNA follows: TGTGCCAGCAGTTTATTCCGGGTGAATGAGCAGTTCTTC. It encodes CASSLFRVNEQFF. The chain recombines TRBV27 with TRBJ2-1; D ambiguous. The V and J ends lost 1 base and 7 bases respectively, with 8 bases between them. The CDR3 is 13 residues long. Germline loops: CDR1 MNHEY, CDR2 SMNVEV (reference sequence).

CDR3 residues: CASSYGSNYGYTF. In DNA, the CDR3 is TGCGCCAGCAGTTACGGTTCTAACTATGGCTACACCTTC. J is TRBJ1-2 and V is TRBV10-1; D remains ambiguous. This CDR3 spans 13 amino acids. Germline CDR1 is WNHNN and CDR2 is SYGVQD (reference sequence). Trimming pared 5 bases from V and 0 bases from J, leaving 7 bases between.

This clone was picked up one time. V usage is TRBV2 and J usage is TRBJ2-7, with D possibly being TRBD2 (6 bases). CDR1 and CDR2 (germline): SNHLY, FYNNEI. V gave up 7 bases and J gave up 1 base, with 14 bases separating them. This CDR3 has 14 amino acids. CDR3 in DNA: TGTGCCAGCATCGAGCGGAGGGATTCCTACGAGCAGTACTTC. Translated, it gives CASIERRDSYEQYF.

The rearrangement uses TRBV19 and TRBJ1-2; 8 positions agree with TRBD1. Losses at the gene ends were 7 bases for V and 7 bases for J; bases not matched to a gene: 11. Germline CDR1 and CDR2: LNHDA and SQIVND (reference sequence). The length of the CDR3 is 14 residues. In nucleotides, the CDR3 is TGTGCCAGTACCCCGGACAGGGCTGGAGGTGGCTACACCTTC. Its protein product is CASTPDRAGGGYTF.

The chain joins TRBV7-3 to TRBJ1-1, with 7 bases aligning to TRBD1. The CDR3 sequence is 12 residues long. CDR1 SGHTA and CDR2 FQGTGA come from the germline V gene. V lost 3 bases to trimming and J lost 7 bases; unmatched junction nucleotides: 2. The CDR3 coding sequence is TGTGCCAGCAGCTTCGGGACAGATGAAGCTTTCTTT. This encodes CASSFGTDEAFF.

The rearrangement uses TRBV7-9 and TRBJ2-1, with 9 bases matching TRBD2. CDR1 is SEHNR and CDR2 is FQNEAQ in the germline V gene (reference sequence). Trimming took 1 base from V and 8 from J; bases not matched to a gene: 6. The CDR3 loop spans 15 amino acids. The CDR3 sequence is CASSLVLSGSDEQFF. For the CDR3, the DNA is TGTGCCAGCAGCTTAGTTCTTAGCGGGAGCGATGAGCAGTTCTTC.

The rearrangement links TRBV4-3 to TRBJ1-1; D call uncertain. CDR1 and CDR2 (germline): LGHNA, YSLEER. The CDR3 is 14 amino acids. Trimming took off 0 bases at V and 0 bases at J, with 5 bases between the two ends. CDR3 residues: CASSQDLVNTEAFF. CDR3 DNA: TGCGCCAGCAGCCAAGATCTTGTGAACACTGAAGCTTTCTTT.

The CDR3 protein is CAIMGLPPLGAYEQYF. For the CDR3, the DNA is TGTGCCATTATGGGCCTCCCTCCATTAGGGGCCTACGAGCAGTACTTC. The chain couples TRBV19 to TRBJ2-7, with D maybe TRBD1 (5 bases). V was trimmed by 10 bases and J by 2 bases, leaving 24 bases between them. Germline CDR1 reads LNHDA; CDR2 reads SQIVND (reference sequence). This CDR3 has 16 amino acids.

The V and J genes are TRBV2 and TRBJ2-7; possibly TRBD1 for D (6 bases). The ends were cut back, 5 bases at V and 5 bases at J, with 19 bases in the middle. The CDR3 extends over 15 amino acids. CDR1 and CDR2 from the germline V gene are SNHLY and FYNNEI. This chain's CDR3 is CASSNLDRGRDEQYF. CDR3 DNA: TGTGCCAGCAGTAATCTGGACAGAGGAAGAGACGAGCAGTACTTC.

The chain carries TRBV6-5 and TRBJ1-5; 9 nucleotides match TRBD1. J gave up 2 bases and V 5 bases, and 4 bases lay outside the gene matches. Germline CDR1 reads MNHEY; CDR2 reads SVGAGI. The CDR3 consists of 15 residues. The CDR3 region is CASSPRTGGNQPQHF. In DNA form, the CDR3 reads TGTGCCAGCAGTCCTCGGACAGGGGGCAATCAGCCCCAGCATTTT.

The rearrangement links TRBV11-2 to TRBJ2-5, with 8 bases aligning to TRBD2. Germline assignment: CDR1 SGHAT and CDR2 FQNNGV. The CDR3 contains 15 residues. V dropped 6 bases and J dropped 6; count of bases not matched to a gene: 12. The CDR3 sequence is CASSYHSGLEKTQYF. CDR3 nucleotides: TGTGCCAGCAGTTACCACTCGGGACTAGAGAAGACCCAGTACTTC.

The gene calls are TRBV27 and TRBJ1-2; the match to TRBD1 covers 8 bases. V trimming: 5 bases; J trimming: 4 bases; junction bases outside the gene matches: 21. CDR1 MNHEY and CDR2 SMNVEV come from the germline V gene (reference sequence). This CDR3 contains 19 residues. CDR3 sequence reads: CASSPQAYGGTGFGYGYTF. As DNA, the CDR3 is TGTGCCAGCAGTCCACAGGCGTACGGTGGGACAGGCTTCGGCTATGGCTACACCTTC.

In nucleotides, the CDR3 is TGTGCCATCAGTGAGTCAGGGAGGGCTTTCTTT. Translation gives CAISESGRAFF. The chain has TRBV10-3 and TRBJ1-1; no clear D gene. V gave up 0 bases and J gave up 11 bases, with 7 bases separating them. CDR1 and CDR2 from the germline V gene are ENHRY and SYGVKD. The CDR3 covers 11 residues.

The rearrangement joins TRBV5-1 to TRBJ1-2; 8 bases are a match to TRBD1. V was clipped by 2 bases and J by 4 bases; unmatched bases: 7. The CDR3 has 15 amino acids. CDR1 is SGHRS and CDR2 is YFSETQ in the germline V gene. CDR3 region: CASSLGTGGVYGYTF. The CDR3 region has the DNA TGCGCCAGCAGCTTAGGGACAGGAGGCGTCTATGGCTACACCTTC.

CDR3 protein: CASSISGAREQYF. The CDR3 bases are TGTGCCAGTAGTATATCAGGGGCGCGGGAGCAGTACTTC. The rearrangement links TRBV19 to TRBJ2-7, with a weak D call TRBD1 (6 bases). The CDR3 is 13 amino acids. V was trimmed by 2 bases and J by 7 bases, leaving 12 bases between them. CDR1 LNHDA and CDR2 SQIVND come from the germline V gene (reference sequence).

The chain joins TRBV19 to TRBJ2-1; possibly TRBD2 for D (5 bases). Deletions cut 2 bases from V and 0 bases from J, with 8 bases between. Germline CDR1 reads LNHDA; CDR2 reads SQIVND (reference sequence). The CDR3 has 15 residues. The CDR3 spells CASSITSTSYNEQFF. Here the CDR3 DNA reads TGTGCCAGTAGTATAACTAGTACCTCCTACAATGAGCAGTTCTTC.

The chain joins TRBV10-3 to TRBJ2-3; TRBD1 matches 7 bases. The CDR3 is made up of 13 amino acids. Germline CDR1 and CDR2: ENHRY and SYGVKD. V lost 8 bases and J lost 5; bases outside the gene matches: 7. CDR3 DNA sequence: TGTGCCATCGCGCGACAGGGTGTAGATACGCAGTATTTT. Its translation: CAIARQGVDTQYF.

This chain joins TRBV7-2 and TRBJ1-2, with D maybe TRBD1 (6 bases). The CDR3 has 13 amino acids. Germline V gene data show CDR1 as SGHTA and CDR2 as FQGNSA. Trimming pared 5 bases from V and 8 bases from J, leaving 15 bases between. The CDR3 DNA follows: TGTGCCAGCAGCCCACAGGGTAGGGGAGGCTACACCTTC. Its translation is CASSPQGRGGYTF.

This clone occurred a few times. The rearrangement links TRBV5-1 to TRBJ2-7; 10 positions agree with TRBD1. CDR3 length: 16 residues. Per the germline V gene, CDR1 is SGHRS and CDR2 is YFSETQ. Trimming cost V 4 bases and J 4 bases; bases outside gene matches: 11. The CDR3 DNA follows: TGCGCCAGCAGCCTGGCCACCGGGACAGGGGCTTACGAGCAGTACTTC. Translated, it gives CASSLATGTGAYEQYF.

This clone was counted only a few times. The chain employs TRBV10-3 and TRBJ1-1, with D tentatively TRBD1 (5 bases). The V end lost 2 bases, the J end lost 0 bases, and 13 bases lay between the germline ends. Per germline, CDR1 ENHRY and CDR2 SYGVKD. The CDR3 has 16 amino acids. The CDR3 sequence: CAISESGTGMNTEAFF. CDR3 DNA sequence: TGTGCCATCAGTGAGAGTGGTACAGGAATGAACACTGAAGCTTTCTTT.